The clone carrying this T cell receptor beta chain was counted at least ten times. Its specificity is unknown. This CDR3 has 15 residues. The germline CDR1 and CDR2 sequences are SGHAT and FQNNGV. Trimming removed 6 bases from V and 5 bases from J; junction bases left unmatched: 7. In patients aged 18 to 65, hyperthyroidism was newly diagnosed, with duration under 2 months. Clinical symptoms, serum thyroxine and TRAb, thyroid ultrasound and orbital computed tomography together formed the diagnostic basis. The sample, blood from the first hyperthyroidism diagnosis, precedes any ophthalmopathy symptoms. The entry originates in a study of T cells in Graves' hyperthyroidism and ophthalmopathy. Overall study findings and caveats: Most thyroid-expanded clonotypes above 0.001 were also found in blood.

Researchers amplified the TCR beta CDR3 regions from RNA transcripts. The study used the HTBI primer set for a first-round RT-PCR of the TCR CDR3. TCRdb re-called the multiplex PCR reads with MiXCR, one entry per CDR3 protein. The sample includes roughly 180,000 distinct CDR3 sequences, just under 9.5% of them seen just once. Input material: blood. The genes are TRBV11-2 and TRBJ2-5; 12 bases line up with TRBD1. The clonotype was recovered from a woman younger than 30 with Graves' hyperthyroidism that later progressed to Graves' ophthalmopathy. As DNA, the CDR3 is TGTGCCAGCAGAGTCCGGGACAGGGGGCGGGAGACCCAGTACTTC. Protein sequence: CASRVRDRGRETQYF.